One and the same sample provided the 21 T cell receptor beta chains below, sequenced in a study of shared clonotypes between healthy human individuals. Profiled with immunoSEQ multiplex PCR; TCRdb holds only in-frame clones, not every one. The table lists around 1.1 million clones, roughly 77% of them singletons, with 0.89% in the top ten. Source material: memory CD4+ T cells from PBMCs. Subset here: CD45RA-negative fraction. The receptor source for this set is a man younger than 35 in good health. Some clones in this sample may be carry-over from other donors' samples.

The chain links TRBV28 to TRBJ1-2, with D maybe TRBD1 (5 bases). CDR1 MDHEN and CDR2 SYDVKM come from the germline V gene. V dropped 5 bases and J dropped 8 bases, with 12 bases sitting between them. The CDR3 consists of 12 residues. CDR3 sequence (DNA): TGTGCCAGCAGTGCAGGGTTGATAGGCTACACCTTC. This translates into CASSAGLIGYTF.

The chain combines TRBV28 with TRBJ1-5; 7 nucleotides match TRBD1. With 3 bases clipped from V and 7 bases from J, the junction kept 9 bases outside the gene matches. Germline V lookup: CDR1 MDHEN, CDR2 SYDVKM. This CDR3 region has 15 residues. CDR3 bases: TGTGCCAGCAGTTTGGGACAGTTTAAATTCCAGCCCCAGCATTTT. Amino acid sequence: CASSLGQFKFQPQHF.

The chain recombines TRBV7-9 with TRBJ1-4; D gene ambiguous. The V gene's germline CDR1 is SEHNR and CDR2 FQNEAQ (reference sequence). Trimming took 7 bases from V and 10 from J, leaving 10 bases between them. The CDR3 covers 11 residues. This CDR3 reads CASTGSGKLFF. The CDR3 bases are TGTGCCAGCACCGGGTCAGGAAAACTGTTTTTT.

The chain recombines TRBV28 with TRBJ1-3, with 9 bases fitting TRBD1. CDR1 and CDR2 (germline): MDHEN, SYDVKM. This CDR3 is built from 13 residues. V was clipped by 8 bases and J by 6 bases; unmatched bases: 5. This CDR3 is CASARDRVNTIYF. The CDR3 DNA reads as TGTGCCAGCGCGAGGGACAGGGTAAACACCATATATTTT.

In its sample, this clone was seen once. Other DNA sequences in the same sample also yield this CDR3. CDR3 DNA: TGTGCCTGGAGTGGACAGGGAGATTCACCCCTCCACTTT. Translated, it gives CAWSGQGDSPLHF. V usage is TRBV30 and J usage is TRBJ1-6, with 7 positions matching TRBD1. Germline trimming cut 1 base from V and 8 bases from J; bases unmatched to any gene: 2. The V gene's germline CDR1 is GTSNPN and CDR2 SVGIG (reference sequence). This CDR3 is built from 13 residues. Together with reference TRBV30 and TRBJ1-6, the CDR3 gives the full variable domain: SQTIHQWPATLVQPVGSPLSLECTVEGTSNPNLYWYRQAAGRGLQLLFYSVGIGQISSEVPQNLSASRPQDRQFILSSKKLLLSDSGFYLCAWSGQGDSPLHFGNGTRLTVT.

The V call is TRBV11-2, the J call TRBJ2-7; 8 bases are a match to TRBD2. The CDR3 length is 14 residues. From germline, CDR1 is SGHAT and CDR2 FQNNGV. Losses at the gene ends were 5 bases for V and 1 base for J; bases not matched to a gene: 4. The CDR3 DNA reads TGTGCCAGCAGCAGAAGCGGGAGTTCCTACGAGCAGTACTTC. Protein: CASSRSGSSYEQYF.

This clone was picked up a small number of times. The gene calls are TRBV5-4 and TRBJ1-1, with 11 bases fitting TRBD1. In germline, CDR1 is SGHNT, CDR2 YYREEE (reference sequence). The CDR3 consists of 16 residues. With V trimmed by 0 bases and J by 7 bases, 8 bases remained unmatched. CDR3 nucleotide sequence: TGTGCCAGCAGCTTGGGTACAGGGACAGGGGGAAATGAAGCTTTCTTT. Amino acid sequence: CASSLGTGTGGNEAFF.

This sequence joins TRBV5-5 and TRBJ2-7; weak D call: TRBD2 (6 bases). Germline CDR1 SGHKS, CDR2 YYEKEE (reference sequence). This CDR3 region has 15 residues. The V and J ends lost 0 bases and 4 bases respectively, with 14 bases between them. For the CDR3, the DNA is TGTGCCAGCAGCTTGGTTTTATCGGGAGTTTACGAGCAGTACTTC. Amino acids: CASSLVLSGVYEQYF.

This clone was seen a handful of times. The chain employs TRBV5-6 and TRBJ2-5; tentatively, D is TRBD1 (5 bases). The germline CDR1 and CDR2 sequences are SGHDT and YYEEEE. The CDR3 has 15 amino acids. V lost 0 bases and J lost 5, with 14 bases in between. CDR3 nucleotide sequence: TGTGCCAGCAGCTTGGTTTTCCAGGGTGCGGAGACCCAGTACTTC. Translation: CASSLVFQGAETQYF.

V gene TRBV15 combines with J gene TRBJ2-1; 8 nucleotides agree with TRBD2. Germline lookup yields CDR1 LNHNV and CDR2 YYDKDF (reference sequence). CDR3 length: 16 residues. The V and J ends lost 1 base and 7 bases, in that order; junction bases with no gene match: 9. CDR3 bases: TGTGCCACCAGCAGAGGGCAGGGACTAGATGGTAATGAGCAGTTCTTC. Its protein product is CATSRGQGLDGNEQFF.

This chain joins TRBV6-1 and TRBJ2-1; 7 nucleotides line up with TRBD2. The CDR3 spans 15 residues. Germline CDR1 MNHNS, CDR2 SASEGT. V was pared by 3 bases and J by 0 bases, with 2 bases of the junction left unmatched. The CDR3, as DNA: TGTGCCAGCAGTGACGGCGGGAGCTCCTACAATGAGCAGTTCTTC. Translated: CASSDGGSSYNEQFF.

The chain couples TRBV5-1 to TRBJ1-1; D is unclear. Germline V gene lookup returns CDR1 SGHRS and CDR2 YFSETQ. This CDR3 is built from 15 residues. Trimming removed 1 base from V and 0 bases from J, with 10 bases in between. The CDR3 here is CASSLSQALNTEAFF. For the CDR3, the DNA is TGCGCCAGCAGCTTGAGTCAGGCCTTGAACACTGAAGCTTTCTTT.

The sample holds a few counts of this clone. The chain couples TRBV4-1 to TRBJ1-3; D is uncertain. The germline V and J ends were trimmed by 1 base and 0 bases, with 7 bases remaining between them. CDR1 and CDR2 (germline): MGHRA, YSYEKL. This CDR3 is 15 amino acids long. The CDR3 reads CASSQAAHSGNTIYF. CDR3 bases: TGCGCCAGCAGCCAAGCTGCACACTCTGGAAACACCATATATTTT.

The chain carries TRBV28 and TRBJ2-4, with D perhaps TRBD2 (6 bases). Trimming removed 6 bases at V and 8 bases at J, with 8 bases between. Germline V CDR1 and CDR2: MDHEN, SYDVKM. This CDR3 region has 11 residues. This CDR3 reads CASREGYIQYF. The CDR3 DNA is TGTGCCAGCAGGGAGGGGTACATTCAGTACTTC.

The chain uses TRBV7-6 and TRBJ1-1, with 10 nucleotides matching TRBD1. Per the germline V gene, CDR1 is SGHVS and CDR2 is FNYEAQ. CDR3 size: 14 residues. The junction had 11 bases not matched to a gene; V was cut back by 5 bases and J by 11 bases. CDR3 loop: CASSRRQGANLAFF. In nucleotides, the CDR3 is TGTGCCAGCAGCCGACGACAGGGGGCGAATCTGGCTTTCTTT.

The rearrangement uses TRBV5-5 and TRBJ1-5; the D gene is possibly TRBD1 (6 bases). Deletions cut 3 bases from V and 6 bases from J, with 16 bases between. This CDR3 has 15 amino acids. Germline CDR1 and CDR2: SGHKS and YYEKEE (reference sequence). The CDR3 is CASSWKGGGGQPQHF. CDR3 in DNA: TGTGCCAGCAGCTGGAAGGGCGGGGGCGGTCAGCCCCAGCATTTT.

The J gene is TRBJ2-7, the V gene TRBV7-8; D might be TRBD1 (5 bases). From germline, CDR1 is SGHVS and CDR2 FQNEAQ. The CDR3 is 12 amino acids. V lost 4 bases, J lost 5 bases, and 9 bases lay in between. CDR3 sequence (DNA): TGTGCCAGCAGCTCATACAGGAACGAGCAGTACTTC. Amino acid sequence: CASSSYRNEQYF.

For this clone: This CDR3 is also generated by other DNA sequences in the sample. The chain is built from TRBV6-5 and TRBJ2-5; D not certain. Germline CDR1 is MNHEY and CDR2 is SVGAGI. V lost 7 bases, J lost 2 bases, and 8 bases lay in between. The CDR3 loop spans 12 amino acids. As DNA, the CDR3 is TGTGCCAGCACCGGATCTCAAGAGACCCAGTACTTC. This gives the protein CASTGSQETQYF.

The V gene is TRBV6-4, the J gene TRBJ2-3; weak D call: TRBD2 (5 bases). Germline values: CDR1 MRHNA, CDR2 SNTAGT. CDR3 length: 14 residues. Deletions cut 6 bases from V and 5 bases from J, with 15 bases between. CDR3 in amino acids: CASSQNSAGDTQYF. Here the CDR3 DNA reads TGTGCCAGCAGCCAGAACAGCGCGGGAGATACGCAGTATTTT.

J is TRBJ2-7 and V is TRBV9, with TRBD2 matching over 9 bases. Germline V gene sequence: CDR1 SGDLS, CDR2 YYNGEE. The ends lost 3 bases at V and 0 bases at J; junction bases unmatched: 1. The length of the CDR3 is 14 residues. The CDR3 loop is CASSDSGSSYEQYF. In nucleotides, the CDR3 is TGTGCCAGCAGCGATAGCGGGAGCTCCTACGAGCAGTACTTC.

Notes on this clone: A far bigger clonotype differs at one base, so this is likely a read error. The chain combines TRBV6-1 with TRBJ2-6, with D perhaps given as TRBD1 or TRBD2 (5 bases each). The germline V gene encodes CDR1 MNHNS and CDR2 SASEGT. The CDR3 has 16 residues. In DNA, the CDR3 is TGTGCCAGCAGTGAATTGGACTTCTCTGGGGCCAACGTCCCGACTTTC. It encodes CASSELDFSGANVPTF.